This passage covers 24 T cell receptor beta chains from one sample sequenced in a study of shared clonotypes between healthy human individuals. Sequenced by immunoSEQ multiplex PCR; TCRdb stores in-frame clones only, minus some. The data show 800,000 to 1,200,000 clones, 78% seen once. What was sequenced was memory CD4+ T cells from PBMCs. Stated subset: CD45RA-negative fraction. The receptors were sampled from a man between 18 and 29 years old in good health. Some clones in this sample may be carry-over from other donors' samples.

This clone has more than one count but fewer than ten. The chain has TRBV7-2 and TRBJ1-1; D possibly corresponds to TRBD1 (6 bases). Germline V gene sequence: CDR1 SGHTA, CDR2 FQGNSA. Trimming left V 6 bases short and J 1 base short, with 9 bases between. This CDR3 contains 13 residues. CDR3 sequence: CASRGQSNTEAFF. CDR3 in DNA: TGTGCCAGCAGGGGACAATCGAACACTGAAGCTTTCTTT.

The sample holds one count of this clone. The rearrangement uses TRBV29-1 and TRBJ1-2; D may be TRBD1 (5 bases). This CDR3 has 13 residues. Trimming took off 1 base at V and 4 bases at J, with 10 bases between the two ends. Looked up from germline, CDR1 is SQVTM and CDR2 is ANQGSEA. For the CDR3, the DNA is TGCAGCGTTGAAGTAGGGGTTAGCTATGGCTACACCTTC. This sequence encodes CSVEVGVSYGYTF.

The chain couples TRBV11-3 to TRBJ2-2, with D hard to call. V was pared by 1 base and J by 0 bases, with 9 bases between. Germline V lookup: CDR1 SGHNT, CDR2 YENEEA. There are 16 residues in the CDR3. CDR3 loop: CASSLAGGSNTGELFF. The CDR3 DNA reads as TGTGCCAGCAGCTTAGCGGGCGGTTCGAACACCGGGGAGCTGTTTTTT.

This chain joins TRBV30 and TRBJ2-1, with TRBD1 as a possible D gene (6 bases). The CDR3 is 14 amino acids. Germline V gene sequence: CDR1 GTSNPN, CDR2 SVGIG (reference sequence). V was cut by 0 bases and J by 12 bases, with 18 bases left in between. The CDR3 here is CAWSVFSGATGQFF. CDR3 nucleotide sequence: TGTGCCTGGAGTGTATTTTCAGGGGCCACTGGGCAGTTCTTC. Full variable domain (remainder filled in from reference TRBV30 and TRBJ2-1): SQTIHQWPATLVQPVGSPLSLECTVEGTSNPNLYWYRQAAGRGLQLLFYSVGIGQISSEVPQNLSASRPQDRQFILSSKKLLLSDSGFYLCAWSVFSGATGQFFGPGTRLTVL.

This chain joins TRBV14 and TRBJ1-2; D is unresolved. Germline CDR1 SGHDN, CDR2 FVKESK. CDR3 length equals 14 residues. With 3 bases removed from V and 5 bases from J, the gap between germline ends came to 13 bases. DNA for the CDR3: TGTGCCAGCAGCCAGATCCAAGGCCGATATGGCTACACCTTC. Protein: CASSQIQGRYGYTF.

The rearrangement uses TRBV19 and TRBJ2-3; no clear D gene. In germline, CDR1 is LNHDA, CDR2 SQIVND (reference sequence). CDR3 length equals 12 residues. V dropped 4 bases and J dropped 3 bases, with 5 bases sitting between them. CDR3 nucleotide sequence: TGTGCCAGTAGTAGCCCTACAGATACGCAGTATTTT. It is translated as CASSSPTDTQYF.

The count of this clone is one. The V call is TRBV5-1, the J call TRBJ1-4; 9 bases line up with TRBD1. V was pared by 4 bases and J by 5 bases, with 3 bases of the junction left unmatched. Per germline, CDR1 SGHRS and CDR2 YFSETQ. This CDR3 contains 14 residues. The CDR3 here is CASSPGQGNEKLFF. The CDR3 coding sequence is TGCGCCAGCAGCCCGGGACAGGGCAATGAAAAACTGTTTTTT.

This chain joins TRBV4-1 and TRBJ1-3, with TRBD1 as a possible D gene (5 bases). The CDR3 covers 14 residues. Per germline, CDR1 MGHRA and CDR2 YSYEKL. The germline V and J ends were trimmed by 1 base and 8 bases, with 12 bases remaining between them. CDR3 DNA sequence: TGCGCCAGCAGCCAAGGTCCTCGGGGGGACACCATATATTTT. It codes for CASSQGPRGDTIYF.

In regard to this clone: As the CDR3 is not closed by the conserved phenylalanine or tryptophan, this likely results from a read error. Because the CDR3's place on the DNA is in doubt, the DNA is left out and the CDR3 is given as listed by TCRdb. This rearrangement joins TRBV11-2 to TRBJ2-4; the table's TRBD2 call for D was not verified on the DNA. From germline, CDR1 is SGHAT and CDR2 FQNNGV. Including both end residues, the CDR3 is 9 amino acids long. The CDR3: CASSLRPGV.

In this sample, this clone turned up once. V is TRBV6-1 and J is TRBJ2-5; D is possibly TRBD2 (5 bases). The CDR3 is 14 amino acids. Germline loops: CDR1 MNHNS, CDR2 SASEGT. Trimming removed 1 base at V and 5 bases at J, with 11 bases between. CDR3 sequence reads: CASSEVGGAETQYF. The CDR3 coding sequence is TGTGCCAGCAGTGAAGTAGGAGGCGCGGAGACCCAGTACTTC.

This clone was seen a few times. This rearrangement joins TRBV15 to TRBJ2-5, with 8 bases that match TRBD1. This CDR3 contains 15 residues. V was pared by 2 bases and J by 1 base, with 3 bases of the junction left unmatched. Germline V CDR1 and CDR2: LNHNV, YYDKDF (reference sequence). The chain's CDR3 is CATSRTGQAQETQYF. The DNA for the CDR3 is TGTGCCACCAGCAGAACGGGACAGGCCCAAGAGACCCAGTACTTC.

The V call is TRBV21-1, the J call TRBJ2-7; the table's TRBD1 call for D was not verified on the DNA. TRBV21-1 is flagged as a pseudogene. The CDR3 sequence is 14 residues long. CDR3 sequence (DNA): TGTGCCACACCAAGGGACAGGGGCTCCTACGAGCAGTACTTC. Protein: CATPRDRGSYEQYF.

This rearrangement joins TRBV5-6 to TRBJ2-5; D is ambiguous. TRBJ2-7 explains the end of the DNA better; the J call may be wrong. The CDR3 totals 11 residues. Germline assignment: CDR1 SGHDT and CDR2 YYEEEE. The CDR3 here is CASSFLGEQYF. CDR3 coding DNA: TGTGCCAGCAGCTTCCTAGGCGAGCAGTACTTC.

J is TRBJ2-2 and V is TRBV29-1; the match to TRBD1 covers 8 bases. The CDR3 totals 14 residues. With V trimmed by 7 bases and J by 3 bases, 7 bases remained unmatched. From germline, CDR1 is SQVTM and CDR2 ANQGSEA. CDR3 coding DNA: TGCAGCGCCAGGACAGGGCAGCACACCGGGGAGCTGTTTTTT. Protein: CSARTGQHTGELFF.

The rearrangement joins TRBV5-8 to TRBJ1-5; TRBD1 matches 8 bases. V dropped 7 bases and J dropped 4; count of bases not matched to a gene: 7. The germline CDR1 and CDR2 sequences are SGHTS and YDEGEE. The CDR3 contains 14 residues. The CDR3 DNA reads as TGTGCCAGCGGACAGGGCCCCCCGAATCAGCCCCAGCATTTT. Translation gives CASGQGPPNQPQHF.

The J gene is TRBJ2-5, the V gene TRBV5-1; 8 nucleotides agree with TRBD1. With V trimmed by 3 bases and J by 3 bases, 4 bases remained unmatched. There are 14 residues in the CDR3. Germline CDR1 and CDR2: SGHRS and YFSETQ. DNA for the CDR3: TGCGCCAGCAGCTCCGCAGGGGGCAAAGAGACCCAGTACTTC. Translating it yields CASSSAGGKETQYF. Full variable domain (outside the CDR3, taken from reference TRBV5-1 and TRBJ2-5): KAGVTQTPRYLIKTRGQQVTLSCSPISGHRSVSWYQQTPGQGLQFLFEYFSETQRNKGNFPGRFSGRQFSNSRSEMNVSTLELGDSALYLCASSSAGGKETQYFGPGTRLLVL.

Worth noting for this clone: Different DNA sequences within this sample yield the same CDR3. The chain combines TRBV7-2 with TRBJ2-5; 9 nucleotides match TRBD2. The J segment lost 3 bases and the V segment lost 5 bases, leaving 1 base of the junction unmatched. CDR1 SGHTA and CDR2 FQGNSA come from the germline V gene. The CDR3 is 13 residues long. The CDR3 DNA follows: TGTGCCAGCAGCCGCGGGGGGGAAGAGACCCAGTACTTC. Translation gives CASSRGGEETQYF.

The CDR3 coding sequence is TGTGCCAGCTCACCCCAAGGGACAGGGGATGGCTACACCTTC. Translation gives CASSPQGTGDGYTF. The chain couples TRBV18 to TRBJ1-2; 10 nucleotides match TRBD1. This CDR3 region has 14 residues. The germline V gene has CDR1 KGHSH and CDR2 LQKENI. V lost 3 bases, J lost 6 bases, and 4 bases stayed unmatched.

This sequence joins TRBV7-9 and TRBJ2-1; tentatively, D is TRBD2 (6 bases). From germline, CDR1 is SEHNR and CDR2 FQNEAQ (reference sequence). Trimming pared 11 bases from V and 6 bases from J, leaving 17 bases between. The CDR3 totals 13 residues. CDR3 sequence: CAGGLLGSNEQFF. The CDR3 nucleotides read TGTGCCGGGGGGTTGCTCGGGAGCAATGAGCAGTTCTTC.

This clone was observed a few times. The V call is TRBV25-1, the J call TRBJ2-5; D call uncertain. V lost 7 bases and J lost 10, with 19 bases in between. CDR1 is MGHDK, CDR2 SYGVNS, per germline. CDR3 length equals 13 residues. As DNA, the CDR3 is TGTGCCAGCATACACTTACCCCAACCGGGCCAGTACTTC. It codes for CASIHLPQPGQYF.

The chain carries TRBV29-1 and TRBJ1-2; D uncertain. Germline CDR1 reads SQVTM; CDR2 reads ANQGSEA. Trimming stripped 0 bases from V and 8 bases from J, with 13 bases between. The length of the CDR3 is 13 residues. The CDR3 here is CSVEDERDLGYTF. The CDR3 region has the DNA TGCAGCGTTGAAGATGAACGGGATCTCGGCTACACCTTC.

This clone was recorded once. The chain links TRBV28 to TRBJ2-7, with D uncertain. This CDR3 has 13 residues. From germline, CDR1 is MDHEN and CDR2 SYDVKM. Trimming cost V 5 bases and J 0 bases, with 8 bases left between them. The CDR3 reads CASSTVSSYEQYF. In DNA, the CDR3 is TGTGCCAGCAGTACGGTAAGCTCCTACGAGCAGTACTTC.

The rearrangement links TRBV6-5 to TRBJ1-3, with a tentative D call TRBD1 (5 bases). Germline assignment: CDR1 MNHEY and CDR2 SVGAGI. CDR3 length: 15 residues. The V gene lost 1 base and the J gene lost 7 bases, with 14 bases spanning the gap. In nucleotides, the CDR3 is TGTGCCAGCAGTTACTGGGCAGGGACGAGTAACACCATATATTTT. Its translation is CASSYWAGTSNTIYF.

The chain has TRBV4-3 and TRBJ2-2; D is unresolved. The CDR3 loop spans 16 amino acids. The ends were cut back, 6 bases at V and 1 base at J, with 15 bases in the middle. The germline V gene has CDR1 LGHNA and CDR2 YSLEER. The CDR3 spells CASSLQVARNTGELFF. CDR3 nucleotide sequence: TGCGCCAGCAGTCTCCAGGTGGCGCGGAACACCGGGGAGCTGTTTTTT.